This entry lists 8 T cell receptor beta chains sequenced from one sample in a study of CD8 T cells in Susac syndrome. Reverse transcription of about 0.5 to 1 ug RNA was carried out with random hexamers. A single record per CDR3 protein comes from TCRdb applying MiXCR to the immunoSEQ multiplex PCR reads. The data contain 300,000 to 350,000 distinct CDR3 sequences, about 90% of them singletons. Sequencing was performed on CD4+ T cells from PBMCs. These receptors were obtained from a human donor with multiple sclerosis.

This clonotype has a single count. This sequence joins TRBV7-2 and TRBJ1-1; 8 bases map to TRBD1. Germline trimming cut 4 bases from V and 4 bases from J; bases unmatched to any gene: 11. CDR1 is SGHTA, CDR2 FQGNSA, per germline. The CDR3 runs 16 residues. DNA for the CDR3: TGTGCCAGCAGCTCCGGTAGTGACAGGGGTTCCACTGAAGCTTTCTTT. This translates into CASSSGSDRGSTEAFF.

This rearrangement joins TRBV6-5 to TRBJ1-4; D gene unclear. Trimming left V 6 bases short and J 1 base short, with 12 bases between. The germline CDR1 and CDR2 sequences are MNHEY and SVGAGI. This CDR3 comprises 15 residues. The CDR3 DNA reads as TGTGCCAGCAGCCGCCTGGCGCGAACTAATGAAAAACTGTTTTTT. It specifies CASSRLARTNEKLFF.

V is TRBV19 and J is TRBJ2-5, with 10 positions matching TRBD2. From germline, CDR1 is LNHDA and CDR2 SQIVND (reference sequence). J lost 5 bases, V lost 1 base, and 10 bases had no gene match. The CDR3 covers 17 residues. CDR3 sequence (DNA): TGTGCCAGTAGTATAGTCCACGAGACTAGCGGGTCGGAGACCCAGTACTTC. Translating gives CASSIVHETSGSETQYF.

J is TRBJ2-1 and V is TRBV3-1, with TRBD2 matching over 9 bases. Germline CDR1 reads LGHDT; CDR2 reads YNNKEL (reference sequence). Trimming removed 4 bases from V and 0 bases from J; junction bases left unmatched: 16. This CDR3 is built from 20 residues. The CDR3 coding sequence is TGTGCCAGCAGCCCCCACCCGGGGGCGGGAGGGGGAAGCTCCTACAATGAGCAGTTCTTC. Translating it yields CASSPHPGAGGGSSYNEQFF.

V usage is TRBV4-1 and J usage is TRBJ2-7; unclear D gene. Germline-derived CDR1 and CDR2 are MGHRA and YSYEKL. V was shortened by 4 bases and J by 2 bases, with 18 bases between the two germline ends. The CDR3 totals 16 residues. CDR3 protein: CASSRSSQTRAYEQYF. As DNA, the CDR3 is TGCGCCAGCAGCCGGAGTTCCCAGACACGCGCCTACGAGCAGTACTTC.

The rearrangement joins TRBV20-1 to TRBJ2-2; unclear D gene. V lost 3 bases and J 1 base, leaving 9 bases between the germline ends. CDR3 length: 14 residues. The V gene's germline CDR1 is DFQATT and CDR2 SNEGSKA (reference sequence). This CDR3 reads CSARGLGNTGELFF. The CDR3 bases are TGCAGTGCTAGGGGTTTGGGGAACACCGGGGAGCTGTTTTTT.

CDR3 nucleotides: TGTGCCAGCAGCCCCCGGGACTTCAATGAGCAGTTCTTC. Its protein is CASSPRDFNEQFF. The chain uses TRBV9 and TRBJ2-1, with D tentatively TRBD2 (6 bases). Trimming removed 4 bases from V and 6 bases from J, with 11 bases in between. Per germline, CDR1 SGDLS and CDR2 YYNGEE. The CDR3 covers 13 residues.

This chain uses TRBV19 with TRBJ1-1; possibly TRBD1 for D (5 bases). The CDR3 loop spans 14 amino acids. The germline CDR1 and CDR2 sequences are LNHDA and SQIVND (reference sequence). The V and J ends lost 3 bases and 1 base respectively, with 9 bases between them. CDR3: CASSIRDRNTEAFF. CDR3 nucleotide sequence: TGTGCCAGTAGTATTCGGGACCGGAACACTGAAGCTTTCTTT. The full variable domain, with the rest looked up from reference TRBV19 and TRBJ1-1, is DGGITQSPKYLFRKEGQNVTLSCEQNLNHDAMYWYRQDPGQGLRLIYYSQIVNDFQKGDIAEGYSVSREKKESFPLTVTSAQKNPTAFYLCASSIRDRNTEAFFGQGTRLTVV.